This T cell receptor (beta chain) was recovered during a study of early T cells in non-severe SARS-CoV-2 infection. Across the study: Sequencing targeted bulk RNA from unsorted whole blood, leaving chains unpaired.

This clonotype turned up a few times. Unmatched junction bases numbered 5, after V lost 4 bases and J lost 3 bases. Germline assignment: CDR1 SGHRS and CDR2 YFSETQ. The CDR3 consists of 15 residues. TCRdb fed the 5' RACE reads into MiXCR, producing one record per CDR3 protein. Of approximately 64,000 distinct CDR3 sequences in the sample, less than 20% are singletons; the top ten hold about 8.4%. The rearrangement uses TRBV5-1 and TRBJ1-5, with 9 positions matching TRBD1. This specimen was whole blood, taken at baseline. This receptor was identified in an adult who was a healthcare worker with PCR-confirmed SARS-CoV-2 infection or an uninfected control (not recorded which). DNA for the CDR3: TGCGCCAGCAGCCGTGGGACAGGGTCCAATCAGCCCCAGCATTTT. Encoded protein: CASSRGTGSNQPQHF. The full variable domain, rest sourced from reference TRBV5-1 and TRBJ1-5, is KAGVTQTPRYLIKTRGQQVTLSCSPISGHRSVSWYQQTPGQGLQFLFEYFSETQRNKGNFPGRFSGRQFSNSRSEMNVSTLELGDSALYLCASSRGTGSNQPQHFGDGTRLSIL.